This TCR beta chain was found in a study of T cell repertoires in cytomegalovirus infection. Study overall: Recently identified HLA-C-restricted CMV epitopes were among the peptides used. Public TCR beta signatures provided an indication of both CMV infection and a matching HLA type.

Study-wide points: Cumulative frequency (of public TCR beta family members) identified carriers of CMV plus the relevant HLA. Predominance within the ex vivo response was attributable to HLA-C-restricted CMV-specific TCR beta clonotypes.

For this clonotype: No antigen is known for it.

TCRdb reanalysed the reads using MiXCR and keeps one entry per CDR3 protein. The sample consists of 700,000 to 900,000 distinct CDR3 sequences, around 29% of them appearing once. This TCR derives from a human donor in good health (CMV status not recorded). Some clones in this sample may be carry-over from other donors' samples. This sample comprised cultured CD8+ T cells from PBMCs, obtained from culture after CMV antigen stimulation.

The CDR3 reads CASSLRGSGEQFF. DNA of the CDR3: TGTGCCAGCAGCCTCCGAGGGTCCGGTGAGCAGTTCTTC. The rearrangement joins TRBV14 to TRBJ2-1, with a possible D match to TRBD2 (5 bases). CDR3 length equals 13 residues. Germline-derived CDR1 and CDR2 are SGHDN and FVKESK. V was trimmed by 4 bases and J by 9 bases, leaving 13 bases between them.